A single sample gave rise to the 27 T cell receptor beta chains below, sequenced in a study of T cells in localized non-small cell lung cancer. Repertoires were generated with immunoSEQ multiplex PCR, while TCRdb's copy carries only in-frame clones and drops some. Among fewer than 25,000 clones, 80% to 95% were seen once, and the ten largest hold under 3%. The sample in question was peripheral blood, obtained before any cancer treatment. These receptor sequences come from a woman aged 40-69 years with stage I lung adenocarcinoma.

The gene calls are TRBV18 and TRBJ2-6; D call uncertain. Trimming cost V 3 bases and J 0 bases, with 6 bases left between them. The CDR3 is made up of 15 amino acids. The V gene's germline CDR1 is KGHSH and CDR2 LQKENI. DNA for the CDR3: TGTGCCAGCTCACCTATGAGCTCTGGGGCCAACGTCCTGACTTTC. Protein: CASSPMSSGANVLTF.

This clone was counted a single time. One end of the junction fails to match germline, which may point to a read error. The CDR3 is CASSLDRTADSMF. CDR3 coding DNA: TGTGCCAGCAGCTTAGATCGAACCGCGGACTCGATGTTC. This chain connects TRBV11-2 to TRBJ2-7; tentative D call: TRBD2 (5 bases). The CDR3 spans 13 residues. Germline CDR1 reads SGHAT; CDR2 reads FQNNGV.

The chain links TRBV2 to TRBJ2-1, with 7 bases aligning to TRBD2. Germline lookup yields CDR1 SNHLY and CDR2 FYNNEI. Losses at the gene ends were 6 bases for V and 4 bases for J; bases not matched to a gene: 3. CDR3 length: 13 residues. Here the CDR3 DNA reads TGTGCCAGCAGACTAGCGTTTTACAATGAGCAGTTCTTC. Amino acid sequence: CASRLAFYNEQFF.

The rearrangement links TRBV9 to TRBJ2-1, with TRBD2 matching over 7 bases. The CDR3 is 12 residues long. Looked up from germline, CDR1 is SGDLS and CDR2 is YYNGEE. The V and J ends lost 6 bases and 9 bases, in that order; junction bases with no gene match: 6. The CDR3 region is CASTSGGLEQFF. The CDR3 bases are TGTGCCAGCACTAGCGGAGGCCTTGAGCAGTTCTTC.

The gene calls are TRBV19 and TRBJ1-5, with D hard to call. V lost 2 bases to trimming and J lost 7 bases, with 6 bases between them. The germline V gene has CDR1 LNHDA and CDR2 SQIVND (reference sequence). The CDR3 is made up of 12 amino acids. The CDR3 spells CASSIMAQPQHF. The CDR3 coding sequence is TGTGCCAGTAGTATAATGGCCCAGCCCCAGCATTTT.

This chain connects TRBV10-3 to TRBJ2-1; TRBD2 aligns across 9 bases. The J segment lost 7 bases and the V segment lost 6 bases, leaving 13 bases of the junction unmatched. The CDR3 runs 16 residues. CDR1 and CDR2 (germline): ENHRY, SYGVKD. CDR3 sequence: CAISPVTGTSRNEQFF. The CDR3 region has the DNA TGTGCCATCAGCCCCGTTACTGGGACTAGCAGGAATGAGCAGTTCTTC.

V is TRBV27 and J is TRBJ2-7; 7 bases map to TRBD2. Trimming took 6 bases from V and 6 from J; bases not matched to a gene: 11. Germline V gene lookup returns CDR1 MNHEY and CDR2 SMNVEV (reference sequence). The CDR3 covers 14 residues. CDR3 sequence: CASSPGLLLREQYF. The CDR3 bases are TGTGCCAGCAGCCCGGGACTACTTTTGCGCGAGCAGTACTTC.

This sequence joins TRBV28 and TRBJ2-7, with a weak D call TRBD2 (6 bases). With 4 bases removed from V and 0 bases from J, the gap between germline ends came to 19 bases. Germline V gene sequence: CDR1 MDHEN, CDR2 SYDVKM. The length of the CDR3 is 17 residues. Here the CDR3 DNA reads TGTGCCAGCAGTTCTACCGCAGGGAGGAAGAGCTCCTACGAGCAGTACTTC. Translated, it gives CASSSTAGRKSSYEQYF.

CDR3 residues: CAISRGQGSSPMNTEAFF. CDR3 DNA sequence: TGTGCCATCAGTCGGGGACAGGGTAGTTCCCCCATGAACACTGAAGCTTTCTTT. V and J are TRBV10-3 and TRBJ1-1; 9 nucleotides line up with TRBD1. The CDR3 loop spans 18 amino acids. V gave up 5 bases and J gave up 0 bases; unmatched junction bases: 13. CDR1 is ENHRY and CDR2 is SYGVKD in the germline V gene.

The chain employs TRBV28 and TRBJ2-7; 7 bases map to TRBD1. CDR3 length: 14 amino acids. V lost 5 bases, J lost 2 bases, and 6 bases stayed unmatched. Germline V gene sequence: CDR1 MDHEN, CDR2 SYDVKM. As DNA, the CDR3 is TGTGCCAGCAGTCACAGGGGCGGCACCTACGAGCAGTACTTC. As protein: CASSHRGGTYEQYF.

The genes are TRBV5-1 and TRBJ2-7; 12 nucleotides match TRBD1. Germline lookup yields CDR1 SGHRS and CDR2 YFSETQ. CDR3 length: 20 residues. The junction had 18 bases not matched to a gene; V was cut back by 4 bases and J by 1 base. CDR3 protein: CASSLRDRGRFGGSSYEQYF. CDR3 DNA: TGCGCCAGCAGCCTCCGGGACAGGGGGCGCTTTGGGGGGTCGTCCTACGAGCAGTACTTC.

The rearrangement joins TRBV19 to TRBJ2-7; the match to TRBD2 covers 9 bases. CDR3 length equals 15 residues. CDR1 LNHDA and CDR2 SQIVND come from the germline V gene (reference sequence). J gave up 3 bases and V 5 bases, and 8 bases lay outside the gene matches. The CDR3 loop reads CASSVYIAGVYEQYF. DNA of the CDR3: TGTGCCAGTAGTGTTTATATAGCGGGAGTCTACGAGCAGTACTTC.

The genes are TRBV25-1 and TRBJ2-7; 8 bases are shared with TRBD1. The CDR3 is 14 amino acids. The trim removed 2 bases at V and 5 bases at J, leaving 5 bases unmatched. The V gene's germline CDR1 is MGHDK and CDR2 SYGVNS. CDR3 in amino acids: CASSEPADRDEQYF. The DNA of the CDR3 is TGTGCCAGCAGTGAACCAGCGGACAGGGACGAGCAGTACTTC.

V and J are TRBV6-1 and TRBJ2-7, with 9 bases aligning to TRBD1. Unmatched junction bases numbered 4, after V lost 4 bases and J lost 3 bases. The CDR3 consists of 14 residues. CDR1 is MNHNS, CDR2 SASEGT, per germline. CDR3 sequence (DNA): TGTGCCAGCAGTGGGACAGGGGTTTACTACGAGCAGTACTTC. This codes for CASSGTGVYYEQYF.

The CDR3 nucleotides read TGTGCCAGCAGCTTAGGGTCCTCCTACAATGAGCAGTTCTTC. Encoded protein: CASSLGSSYNEQFF. V usage is TRBV7-2 and J usage is TRBJ2-1; no definite D call. The length of the CDR3 is 14 residues. V dropped 1 base and J dropped 0 bases, with 4 bases sitting between them. Germline V gene data show CDR1 as SGHTA and CDR2 as FQGNSA.

The chain employs TRBV29-1 and TRBJ2-7, with TRBD2 identical over 7 bases. CDR1 SQVTM and CDR2 ANQGSEA come from the germline V gene. V lost 4 bases, J lost 6 bases, and 3 bases stayed unmatched. CDR3 size: 11 residues. CDR3: CSVGGGSEQYF. CDR3 nucleotide sequence: TGCAGCGTTGGGGGAGGGTCCGAGCAGTACTTC.

The rearrangement links TRBV28 to TRBJ2-1, with D possibly TRBD2 on 5 matching bases. This CDR3 is 16 amino acids long. V lost 5 bases and J 1 base, leaving 15 bases between the germline ends. The germline CDR1 and CDR2 sequences are MDHEN and SYDVKM. As DNA, the CDR3 is TGTGCCAGCAGTCCCGAGTGGGGAGTGTCCTACAATGAGCAGTTCTTC. As protein: CASSPEWGVSYNEQFF.

The CDR3 region is CASSPPGRGTDTQYF. DNA of the CDR3: TGTGCCAGCAGTCCCCCAGGGAGAGGCACAGATACGCAGTATTTT. The rearrangement links TRBV27 to TRBJ2-3; the D call may be TRBD1 or TRBD2 (5 bases each). CDR3 length: 15 residues. The V and J ends lost 5 bases and 1 base respectively, with 13 bases between them. Germline V gene data show CDR1 as MNHEY and CDR2 as SMNVEV (reference sequence).

The genes are TRBV7-6 and TRBJ2-7, with D tentatively TRBD1 (7 bases). Per germline, CDR1 SGHVS and CDR2 FNYEAQ. The CDR3 contains 14 residues. V lost 4 bases and J lost 6, with 16 bases in between. In nucleotides, the CDR3 is TGTGCCAGCAGCTCCAGGGGGGAAGTGAGCGAGCAGTACTTC. Protein sequence: CASSSRGEVSEQYF.

The V call is TRBV7-3, the J call TRBJ1-1, with a tentative D call TRBD1 (6 bases). The CDR3 is made up of 13 amino acids. The germline V gene encodes CDR1 SGHTA and CDR2 FQGTGA. V gave up 4 bases and J gave up 8 bases, with 14 bases separating them. CDR3 in amino acids: CASSYFTGSEAFF. The CDR3 DNA reads as TGTGCCAGCAGCTATTTCACAGGGTCCGAAGCTTTCTTT.

V is TRBV10-3 and J is TRBJ1-1, with D perhaps TRBD1 (6 bases). The V gene's germline CDR1 is ENHRY and CDR2 SYGVKD. V was cut by 4 bases and J by 4 bases, with 16 bases left in between. CDR3 length: 15 residues. CDR3 amino acids: CAISGAVRGFTEAFF. The CDR3 bases are TGTGCCATCAGTGGGGCTGTTAGGGGGTTCACTGAAGCTTTCTTT.

The chain recombines TRBV5-3 with TRBJ2-5, with 7 bases that match TRBD2. TRBV5-3 is flagged as an ORF with uncertain function. The length of the CDR3 is 17 residues. V shed 4 bases and J 5 bases; nucleotides not matched to a gene: 17. The DNA for the CDR3 is TGTGCCAGAAGCCCGCGAGTGTTGACTAGCCTGCTCGAGACCCAGTACTTC. This encodes CARSPRVLTSLLETQYF.

The gene calls are TRBV18 and TRBJ1-1; 9 positions agree with TRBD1. V was clipped by 6 bases and J by 7 bases; unmatched bases: 6. This CDR3 is built from 13 residues. The germline gives CDR1 KGHSH, CDR2 LQKENI. The CDR3 here is CASSPDRGLEAFF. The CDR3, as DNA: TGTGCCAGCTCCCCGGACAGGGGCCTTGAAGCTTTCTTT.

The rearrangement uses TRBV28 and TRBJ1-5; D may be TRBD1 (6 bases). V lost 9 bases, J lost 9 bases, and 15 bases lay in between. CDR1 is MDHEN and CDR2 is SYDVKM in the germline V gene. The CDR3 covers 12 residues. The CDR3 sequence: CASRLGGSPQHF. For the CDR3, the DNA is TGTGCCAGTAGATTAGGGGGGTCGCCCCAGCATTTT. Full variable domain (remainder filled in from reference TRBV28 and TRBJ1-5): DVKVTQSSRYLVKRTGEKVFLECVQDMDHENMFWYRQDPGLGLRLIYFSYDVKMKEKGDIPEGYSVSREKKERFSLILESASTNQTSMYLCASRLGGSPQHFGDGTRLSIL.

The chain joins TRBV10-2 to TRBJ2-2; 8 nucleotides match TRBD1. Germline lookup yields CDR1 WSHSY and CDR2 SAAADI. Trimming took 3 bases from V and 3 from J; bases not matched to a gene: 6. The CDR3 has 16 residues. CDR3: CASSDPGQGYTGELFF. In DNA form, the CDR3 reads TGCGCCAGCAGTGACCCCGGACAGGGATACACCGGGGAGCTGTTTTTT.

The chain couples TRBV11-2 to TRBJ2-2, with 8 positions matching TRBD2. The CDR3 sequence is 19 residues long. V lost 0 bases to trimming and J lost 5 bases; unmatched junction nucleotides: 14. CDR1 and CDR2 (germline): SGHAT, FQNNGV. The CDR3 region has the DNA TGTGCCAGCAGCTTAGAGGGGCCTAGTTCAGGCGGGAGGACCGGGGAGCTGTTTTTT. Translating it yields CASSLEGPSSGGRTGELFF.

In its sample, this clone was seen once. The chain has TRBV7-9 and TRBJ2-2; TRBD2 agrees at 9 bases. V was clipped by 1 base and J by 2 bases; unmatched bases: 2. Germline V CDR1 and CDR2: SEHNR, FQNEAQ (reference sequence). This CDR3 contains 16 residues. This chain's CDR3 is CASSLGGRGNTGELFF. The CDR3 DNA follows: TGTGCCAGCAGCTTAGGCGGGAGGGGAAACACCGGGGAGCTGTTTTTT.